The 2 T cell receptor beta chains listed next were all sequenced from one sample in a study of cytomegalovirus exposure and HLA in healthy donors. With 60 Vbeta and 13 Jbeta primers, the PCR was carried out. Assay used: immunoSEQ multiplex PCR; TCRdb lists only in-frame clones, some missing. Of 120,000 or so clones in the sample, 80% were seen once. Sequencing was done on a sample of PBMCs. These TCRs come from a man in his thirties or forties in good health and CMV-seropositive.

For the CDR3, the DNA is TGTGCCACCAGCAGAGACAGGGGTGAGCAGTTCTTC. Its protein is CATSRDRGEQFF. The rearrangement joins TRBV15 to TRBJ2-1, with D perhaps TRBD1 (6 bases). V lost 0 bases and J lost 9, with 6 bases in between. The CDR3 length is 12 residues. The germline CDR1 and CDR2 sequences are LNHNV and YYDKDF (reference sequence).

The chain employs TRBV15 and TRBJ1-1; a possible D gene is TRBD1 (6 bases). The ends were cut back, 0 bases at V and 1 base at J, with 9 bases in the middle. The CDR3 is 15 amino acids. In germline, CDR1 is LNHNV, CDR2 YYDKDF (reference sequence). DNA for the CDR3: TGTGCCACCAGCAGAGATAACAGGGAGAACACTGAAGCTTTCTTT. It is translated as CATSRDNRENTEAFF. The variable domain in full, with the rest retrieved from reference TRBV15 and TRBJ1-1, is DAMVIQNPRYQVTQFGKPVTLSCSQTLNHNVMYWYQQKSSQAPKLLFHYYDKDFNNEADTPDNFQSRRPNTSFCFLDIRSPGLGDTAMYLCATSRDNRENTEAFFGQGTRLTVV.